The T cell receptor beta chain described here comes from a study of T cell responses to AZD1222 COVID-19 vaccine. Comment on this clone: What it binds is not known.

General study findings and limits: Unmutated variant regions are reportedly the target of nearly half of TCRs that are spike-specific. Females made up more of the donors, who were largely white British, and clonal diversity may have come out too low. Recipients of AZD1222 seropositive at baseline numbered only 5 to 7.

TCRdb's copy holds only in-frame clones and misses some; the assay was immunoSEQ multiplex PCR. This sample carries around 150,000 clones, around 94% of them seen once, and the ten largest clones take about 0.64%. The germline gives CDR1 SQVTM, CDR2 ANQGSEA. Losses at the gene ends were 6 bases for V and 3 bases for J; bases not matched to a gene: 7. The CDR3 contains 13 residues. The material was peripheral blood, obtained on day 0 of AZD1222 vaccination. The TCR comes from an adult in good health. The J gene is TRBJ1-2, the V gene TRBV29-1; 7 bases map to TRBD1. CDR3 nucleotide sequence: TGCAGCGTAGATGGGACAGACGACTATGGCTACACCTTC. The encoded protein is CSVDGTDDYGYTF.